These 32 T cell receptor beta chains share one sample of origin, sequenced in a study of cytomegalovirus exposure and HLA in healthy donors. PCR primers comprised 60 Vbeta and 13 Jbeta primers. The table came from immunoSEQ multiplex PCR; TCRdb's copy has only in-frame clones and leaves some out. The sample holds 42,000 or so clones, 40% to 60% seen once. Sequencing was carried out using PBMCs. These receptors originate from a human donor in good health.

The J gene is TRBJ2-2, the V gene TRBV4-2; D remains unclear. V lost 6 bases, J lost 0 bases, and 14 bases lay in between. There are 16 residues in the CDR3. In germline, CDR1 is LGHNA, CDR2 YNFKEQ. This chain's CDR3 is CASSLTYVANTGELFF. CDR3 sequence (DNA): TGTGCCAGCAGTCTAACTTATGTCGCGAACACCGGGGAGCTGTTTTTT.

This sequence joins TRBV5-1 and TRBJ2-6; 13 positions match TRBD2. The CDR3 spans 18 residues. The V gene end was trimmed by 5 bases and the J gene end by 4 bases; junction bases not matched to a gene: 9. Per germline, CDR1 SGHRS and CDR2 YFSETQ. CDR3 region: CASSTELAGGLGANVLTF. DNA for the CDR3: TGCGCCAGCAGTACGGAACTAGCGGGGGGGCTCGGGGCCAACGTCCTGACTTTC.

This clone was detected only a few times. V is TRBV5-1 and J is TRBJ2-2; TRBD2 agrees at 7 bases. CDR1 is SGHRS and CDR2 is YFSETQ in the germline V gene. This CDR3 contains 15 residues. V gave up 2 bases and J gave up 0 bases; unmatched junction bases: 1. CDR3 nucleotides: TGCGCCAGCAGCTTAGGACTAGCGAACACCGGGGAGCTGTTTTTT. Residues: CASSLGLANTGELFF.

This chain connects TRBV7-9 to TRBJ2-1; weak D call: TRBD2 (5 bases). V was shortened by 3 bases and J by 4 bases, with 10 bases between the two germline ends. Germline values: CDR1 SEHNR, CDR2 FQNEAQ (reference sequence). CDR3 length: 14 amino acids. This chain's CDR3 is CASSLTGGYNEQFF. Written as DNA, the CDR3 is TGTGCCAGCAGCTTGACTGGCGGGTACAATGAGCAGTTCTTC.

A few counts support this clone. The rearrangement uses TRBV28 and TRBJ2-7; no reliable D call. Trimming removed 1 base at V and 0 bases at J, with 10 bases between. This CDR3 has 15 amino acids. The germline V gene encodes CDR1 MDHEN and CDR2 SYDVKM. The CDR3 DNA is TGTGCCAGCAGTTTATTTCACAGAAGCTCCTACGAGCAGTACTTC. Translated, it gives CASSLFHRSSYEQYF.

The chain has TRBV5-6 and TRBJ2-5; 7 bases are a match to TRBD1. Trimming took 4 bases from V and 1 from J; bases not matched to a gene: 16. This CDR3 has 18 residues. The germline V gene has CDR1 SGHDT and CDR2 YYEEEE. This CDR3 reads CASSPIAQSGTAQETQYF. CDR3 nucleotides: TGTGCCAGCAGCCCGATAGCCCAATCCGGGACAGCCCAAGAGACCCAGTACTTC.

This clone was seen a handful of times. The J gene is TRBJ1-2, the V gene TRBV6-6; D not certain. Germline values: CDR1 MNHNY, CDR2 SVGAGI (reference sequence). The CDR3 has 13 amino acids. V was pared by 2 bases and J by 2 bases, with 6 bases between. The CDR3 sequence is CASSYPGNYGYTF. As DNA, the CDR3 is TGTGCCAGCAGTTACCCGGGAAACTATGGCTACACCTTC.

The chain links TRBV7-2 to TRBJ1-2; D might be TRBD1 (6 bases). Germline loops: CDR1 SGHTA, CDR2 FQGNSA. Trimming removed 5 bases from V and 4 bases from J, with 17 bases in between. There are 15 residues in the CDR3. CDR3 amino acids: CASSPMDSLPYGYTF. CDR3 DNA: TGTGCCAGCAGCCCTATGGACAGCCTACCCTATGGCTACACCTTC.

The chain uses TRBV5-5 and TRBJ2-7; a weak D match, TRBD2 (6 bases). Deletions cut 1 base from V and 4 bases from J, with 12 bases between. The V gene's germline CDR1 is SGHKS and CDR2 YYEKEE (reference sequence). This CDR3 region has 14 residues. The DNA of the CDR3 is TGTGCCAGCAGCTTGTTGTGGGGGAGGTACGAGCAGTACTTC. Its protein is CASSLLWGRYEQYF.

This chain connects TRBV18 to TRBJ2-5, with TRBD2 matching 7 bases. The CDR3 totals 16 residues. In germline, CDR1 is KGHSH, CDR2 LQKENI. Germline trimming cut 2 bases from V and 2 bases from J; bases unmatched to any gene: 8. CDR3 nucleotide sequence: TGTGCCAGCTCACCAAGGCTAGCGGAAGCTCAAGAGACCCAGTACTTC. Translated, it gives CASSPRLAEAQETQYF.

This clone was observed a handful of times. The chain links TRBV7-9 to TRBJ1-5, with D unclear. The CDR3 is made up of 15 amino acids. Germline V gene sequence: CDR1 SEHNR, CDR2 FQNEAQ (reference sequence). V was shortened by 5 bases and J by 0 bases, with 11 bases between the two germline ends. CDR3 in DNA: TGTGCCAGCAGCCGCGCGGAGGCTAGCAATCAGCCCCAGCATTTT. Amino acid sequence: CASSRAEASNQPQHF. Full variable domain (rest looked up from reference TRBV7-9 and TRBJ1-5): DTGVSQNPRHKITKRGQNVTFRCDPISEHNRLYWYRQTLGQGPEFLTYFQNEAQLEKSRLLSDRFSAERPKGSFSTLEIQRTEQGDSAMYLCASSRAEASNQPQHFGDGTRLSIL.

The chain is built from TRBV2 and TRBJ2-2, with 8 positions matching TRBD1. Germline V gene data show CDR1 as SNHLY and CDR2 as FYNNEI. V was clipped by 6 bases and J by 6 bases; unmatched bases: 6. CDR3 length: 14 residues. The CDR3 DNA is TGTGCCAGCAGAGAGACAGGGGTTGCCGGGGAGCTGTTTTTT. Its translation is CASRETGVAGELFF.

V usage is TRBV7-2 and J usage is TRBJ2-7, with D perhaps matching TRBD1 (6 bases). With 2 bases removed from V and 3 bases from J, the gap between germline ends came to 14 bases. This CDR3 is 15 amino acids long. The V gene's germline CDR1 is SGHTA and CDR2 FQGNSA. This chain's CDR3 is CASSLSAGAGYEQYF. The DNA of the CDR3 is TGTGCCAGCAGCTTAAGTGCAGGGGCAGGCTACGAGCAGTACTTC.

V is TRBV4-3 and J is TRBJ2-1, with TRBD2 identical over 7 bases. Germline V gives CDR1 LGHNA, CDR2 YSLEER. CDR3 length: 15 amino acids. V lost 1 base to trimming and J lost 0 bases; unmatched junction nucleotides: 0. Written as DNA, the CDR3 is TGCGCCAGCAGCCAAGCTAGCGGCTCCTACAATGAGCAGTTCTTC. Translation: CASSQASGSYNEQFF.

J is TRBJ2-7 and V is TRBV7-9, with 7 bases that match TRBD1. The V gene's germline CDR1 is SEHNR and CDR2 FQNEAQ (reference sequence). The CDR3 length is 14 residues. J lost 2 bases, V lost 1 base, and 2 bases had no gene match. CDR3 coding DNA: TGTGCCAGCAGCTTAGGACAGGGAACCTACGAGCAGTACTTC. Translation gives CASSLGQGTYEQYF. Supplemented by reference TRBV7-9 and TRBJ2-7, the full variable domain reads DTGVSQNPRHKITKRGQNVTFRCDPISEHNRLYWYRQTLGQGPEFLTYFQNEAQLEKSRLLSDRFSAERPKGSFSTLEIQRTEQGDSAMYLCASSLGQGTYEQYFGPGTRLTVT.

This clone was seen a handful of times. The gene calls are TRBV4-1 and TRBJ1-1; weak D call: TRBD1 (5 bases). The germline CDR1 and CDR2 sequences are MGHRA and YSYEKL. The CDR3 runs to 16 residues. The germline V and J ends were trimmed by 1 base and 0 bases, with 12 bases remaining between them. CDR3 bases: TGCGCCAGCAGCCAAGGGGGCGGCAGAATGAACACTGAAGCTTTCTTT. Translation gives CASSQGGGRMNTEAFF.

The chain is built from TRBV29-1 and TRBJ2-3; D is perhaps TRBD1 (5 bases). CDR1 is SQVTM and CDR2 is ANQGSEA in the germline V gene. The V and J ends lost 4 bases and 4 bases respectively, with 21 bases between them. The CDR3 is 16 residues long. The CDR3 sequence: CSVGGGGHRVPDTQYF. Here the CDR3 DNA reads TGCAGCGTTGGGGGTGGCGGACATCGGGTACCAGATACGCAGTATTTT.

This clone was seen more than once but under ten times. The rearrangement links TRBV7-3 to TRBJ2-6, with D perhaps matching TRBD2 (5 bases). Trimming took off 5 bases at V and 0 bases at J, with 17 bases between the two ends. This CDR3 contains 18 residues. CDR1 SGHTA and CDR2 FQGTGA come from the germline V gene. The CDR3 coding sequence is TGTGCCAGCAGCCCAAAAGGCGGCACTAGCTCTGGGGCCAACGTCCTGACTTTC. Translating gives CASSPKGGTSSGANVLTF. Full variable domain (remainder filled in from reference TRBV7-3 and TRBJ2-6): GAGVSQTPSNKVTEKGKYVELRCDPISGHTALYWYRQSLGQGPEFLIYFQGTGAADDSGLPNDRFFAVRPEGSVSTLKIQRTERGDSAVYLCASSPKGGTSSGANVLTFGAGSRLTVL.

This clone was counted once. The chain couples TRBV5-1 to TRBJ2-1; D is unclear. Germline CDR1 SGHRS, CDR2 YFSETQ. The CDR3 spans 14 residues. Trimming removed 5 bases at V and 0 bases at J, with 9 bases between. In DNA form, the CDR3 reads TGCGCCAGCAGTGGTACATACTCCTACAATGAGCAGTTCTTC. It specifies CASSGTYSYNEQFF.

This chain joins TRBV7-6 and TRBJ1-5; 10 nucleotides align to TRBD1. The CDR3 is 15 amino acids. Germline assignment: CDR1 SGHVS and CDR2 FNYEAQ. Trimming took 5 bases from V and 3 from J; bases not matched to a gene: 4. CDR3: CASSLGTGVNQPQHF. CDR3 DNA sequence: TGTGCCAGCAGCCTCGGGACAGGGGTCAATCAGCCCCAGCATTTT.

The rearrangement uses TRBV28 and TRBJ1-2; D is undetermined. V was shortened by 4 bases and J by 8 bases, with 11 bases between the two germline ends. CDR3 length equals 12 residues. Looked up from germline, CDR1 is MDHEN and CDR2 is SYDVKM. The CDR3 DNA reads TGTGCCAGCAGTTCTACGGGTAACGGCTACACCTTC. It is translated as CASSSTGNGYTF.

J is TRBJ2-5 and V is TRBV5-4, with D maybe TRBD2 (5 bases). The V gene lost 3 bases and the J gene lost 4 bases, with 13 bases spanning the gap. This CDR3 contains 14 residues. Germline lookup yields CDR1 SGHNT and CDR2 YYREEE (reference sequence). CDR3 nucleotides: TGTGCCAGCAGCTCGGACGGAGGCCGAGAGACCCAGTACTTC. It codes for CASSSDGGRETQYF.

The chain links TRBV4-3 to TRBJ2-4, with a weak D call TRBD2 (6 bases). CDR3 length equals 18 residues. V was trimmed by 0 bases and J by 0 bases, leaving 15 bases between them. Germline V gene lookup returns CDR1 LGHNA and CDR2 YSLEER. As DNA, the CDR3 is TGCGCCAGCAGCCAAGAACCGCGTGCGGGGATAGCCAAAAACATTCAGTACTTC. Protein: CASSQEPRAGIAKNIQYF.

The chain recombines TRBV6-1 with TRBJ2-1; 11 bases agree with TRBD2. V was pared by 7 bases and J by 7 bases, with 9 bases of the junction left unmatched. CDR1 and CDR2 from the germline V gene are MNHNS and SASEGT. The CDR3 is 15 residues long. The CDR3: CASNWVAGGPNEQFF. CDR3 nucleotide sequence: TGTGCCAGCAATTGGGTAGCGGGAGGGCCAAATGAGCAGTTCTTC.

There are a few counts of this clone. This rearrangement joins TRBV4-3 to TRBJ2-6; the match to TRBD1 covers 11 bases. V lost 4 bases, J lost 3 bases, and 14 bases stayed unmatched. The CDR3 covers 20 residues. The germline CDR1 and CDR2 sequences are LGHNA and YSLEER. For the CDR3, the DNA is TGCGCCAGCAGCCTCCATACCCCGGGACAGGGGGTGGTTGGGGCCAACGTCCTGACTTTC. It specifies CASSLHTPGQGVVGANVLTF.

The chain joins TRBV28 to TRBJ1-2; 7 nucleotides align to TRBD1. Trimming at V came to 2 bases and at J to 7 bases, leaving 7 bases not matched to a gene. The CDR3 contains 14 residues. Germline loops: CDR1 MDHEN, CDR2 SYDVKM. The CDR3 region is CASSLGDRVSGYTF. Written as DNA, the CDR3 is TGTGCCAGCAGTTTAGGTGACAGGGTGAGTGGCTACACCTTC.

V and J are TRBV5-5 and TRBJ1-1; D gene unclear. Germline CDR1 SGHKS, CDR2 YYEKEE (reference sequence). The V end was cut by 1 base, the J end by 1 base, with 11 bases between. CDR3 length: 15 residues. The CDR3 coding sequence is TGTGCCAGCAGCTTGAGTCCAGCGGGGAACACTGAAGCTTTCTTT. Translation gives CASSLSPAGNTEAFF.

The chain combines TRBV9 with TRBJ2-7, with 7 bases lining up with TRBD1. Germline assignment: CDR1 SGDLS and CDR2 YYNGEE. V lost 0 bases to trimming and J lost 3 bases; unmatched junction nucleotides: 9. The CDR3 is made up of 16 amino acids. CDR3: CASSVEGYRQGYEQYF. CDR3 bases: TGTGCCAGCAGCGTAGAAGGGTACCGACAGGGCTACGAGCAGTACTTC.

The CDR3 nucleotides read TGTGCCAGCAGTGCCTACAGGGGGAAGGCCGAAAAACTGTTTTTT. This sequence encodes CASSAYRGKAEKLFF. The chain carries TRBV25-1 and TRBJ1-4; 8 bases match TRBD1. The CDR3 covers 15 residues. Germline V CDR1 and CDR2: MGHDK, SYGVNS. Germline trimming cut 4 bases from V and 8 bases from J; bases unmatched to any gene: 9.

The chain links TRBV7-9 to TRBJ1-5; 9 nucleotides agree with TRBD1. Germline V lookup: CDR1 SEHNR, CDR2 FQNEAQ (reference sequence). The CDR3 extends over 16 amino acids. Trimming removed 5 bases from V and 2 bases from J; junction bases left unmatched: 7. DNA for the CDR3: TGTGCCAGCAGCGACGGGACAGGGCGGGGCAATCAGCCCCAGCATTTT. Translating it yields CASSDGTGRGNQPQHF. Filled out from reference TRBV7-9 and TRBJ1-5, the complete variable domain reads DTGVSQNPRHKITKRGQNVTFRCDPISEHNRLYWYRQTLGQGPEFLTYFQNEAQLEKSRLLSDRFSAERPKGSFSTLEIQRTEQGDSAMYLCASSDGTGRGNQPQHFGDGTRLSIL.

The chain is built from TRBV18 and TRBJ2-7; D remains unclear. This CDR3 comprises 15 residues. V gave up 2 bases and J gave up 5 bases, with 16 bases separating them. Looked up from germline, CDR1 is KGHSH and CDR2 is LQKENI. The CDR3 DNA sequence: TGTGCCAGCTCACCAGAGCTCCAAAAAGTCCACGAGCAGTACTTC. Its protein is CASSPELQKVHEQYF.

The chain couples TRBV18 to TRBJ2-7, with D possibly TRBD1 on 6 matching bases. V was clipped by 4 bases and J by 3 bases, with 13 bases between them. The CDR3 covers 14 residues. Looked up from germline, CDR1 is KGHSH and CDR2 is LQKENI. The CDR3 is CASSRTVDGYEQYF. The CDR3, as DNA: TGTGCCAGCTCACGGACAGTTGATGGCTACGAGCAGTACTTC.